The rows below give T cell receptor beta chains drawn from one sample of a study of immune characterization of retroperitoneal liposarcoma. TCRdb analysed the PCR reads with MiXCR anew, one entry per CDR3 protein. The table shows a few thousand distinct CDR3 sequences, with 25% to 35% occurring only once. Sequencing input: blood. All receptors come from a female donor with retroperitoneal liposarcoma. Both conserved end residues are part of each CDR3. The D gene is left open where the match is weak. Size values are once, few and many counts, or a class for expanded clones, and some rows have none.

>TRBJ2-1|medium-sized|TRBV6-1|-
CASSYALDRYEQFF
TGTGCCAGCAGTTATGCCCTGGACAGATACGAGCAGTTCTTC
>TRBJ2-2|large|TRBV6-1|TRBD2
CASSATSGGATTGELFF
TGTGCCAGCAGTGCGACTAGCGGGGGGGCCACGACCGGGGAGCTGTTTTTT
>TRBJ2-4|-|TRBV7-6|-
CASKLSIQGGEQYF
TGTGCCAGCAAACTTTCGATACAGGGAGGTGAGCAGTACTTC
>TRBJ2-3|medium-sized|TRBV6-1|-
CASRSLQGNTDTQYF
TGTGCCAGCAGGTCACTACAGGGAAACACAGATACGCAGTATTTT
>TRBJ1-4|-|TRBV30|-
CAVTGGGGEKLFF
TGTGCCGTGACTGGGGGAGGGGGTGAAAAACTGTTTTTT
>TRBJ2-1|-|TRBV10-3|TRBD2
CAISESGAGGYNEQFF
TGTGCCATCAGTGAGTCGGGTGCGGGAGGGTACAATGAGCAGTTCTTC
>TRBJ2-1|-|TRBV7-8|-
CASSNLITGSEQFF
TGTGCCAGCAGCAACCTCATAACAGGGAGTGAGCAGTTCTTC
>TRBJ2-1|medium-sized|TRBV12-3/TRBV12-4|TRBD2
CASSYETSGRNNEQFF
TGTGCCAGCAGCTATGAGACTAGCGGGAGAAACAATGAGCAGTTCTTC
>TRBJ2-1|-|TRBV7-6|TRBD1
CASSPGTAYNEQFF
TGTGCTAGCAGCCCGGGGACAGCTTACAATGAGCAGTTCTTC
>TRBJ2-3|medium-sized|TRBV12-3/TRBV12-4|TRBD2
CASSSGTSGPPTQYF
TGTGCCAGCAGTTCAGGGACTAGCGGGCCCCCTACGCAGTATTTT
>TRBJ2-5|few|TRBV7-7|-
CASSPQGGQGTQYF
TGTGCTAGCAGCCCCCAGGGTGGGCAGGGGACCCAGTACTTC
>TRBJ2-5|-|TRBV18|-
CASSPPITRETQYF
TGTGCCAGCTCACCACCGATCACACGAGAGACCCAGTACTTC
>TRBJ2-4|large|TRBV27|TRBD1
CASNVGVQGATKNIQYF
TGTGCCAGCAATGTGGGCGTCCAGGGGGCGACCAAAAACATTCAGTACTTC
>TRBJ2-3|-|TRBV30|-
CAWKLTAGGTDTQYF
TGTGCCTGGAAGTTAACAGCGGGTGGCACAGATACGCAGTATTTT
>TRBJ1-2|few|TRBV6-1|TRBD1
CASSDPDRGTINYGYTF
TGTGCCAGCAGTGACCCGGACAGGGGAACAATCAACTATGGCTACACCTTC
>TRBJ2-5|-|TRBV6-1|TRBD1
CASSESGGIETQYF
TGTGCCAGCAGTGAGTCAGGGGGCATAGAGACCCAGTACTTC
>TRBJ2-2|-|TRBV25-1|-
CASSGHTSSLPGELFF
TGTGCCAGCAGTGGACACACATCTAGTTTGCCCGGGGAGCTGTTTTTT
>TRBJ2-3|-|TRBV4-2|-
CASSLLRDTQYF
TGTGCCAGCAGCCTTCTCAGAGATACGCAGTATTTT
>TRBJ2-2|-|TRBV11-3|-
CASSPGRLNTGELFF
TGTGCCAGCAGCCCGGGACGCCTGAACACCGGGGAGCTGTTTTTT
>TRBJ2-1|medium-sized|TRBV27|TRBD2
CASSSWRGEGKFF
TGTGCCAGCAGTTCATGGCGTGGGGAGGGAAAGTTCTTC
>TRBJ2-3|-|TRBV4-1|-
CASSQQGSTDTQYF
TGCGCCAGCAGCCAACAGGGCAGCACAGATACGCAGTATTTT
>TRBJ2-7|-|TRBV6-1|-
CASSEGQLNEQYF
TGTGCCAGCAGTGAAGGACAGTTAAATGAGCAGTACTTC